Listed here is a single TCR beta chain. This sequence may be a read error, since a much larger clone differs from it by one base. The record originates from a study of human T cells and chemical hapten exposure. Overall study context: The sensitizer, 2% DPC, was used on around 2 cm by around 2 cm of upper inner arm skin. Alopecia areata, totalis and universalis patients, mostly female, were included.

Time point meaning: patch test 2, 6 weeks after DPC sensitization. Treatment of the sample: therapeutic diphenylcyclopropenone sensitization with weekly scalp DPC. TCRdb redid the calling of the RACE reads with MiXCR, one entry per CDR3 protein. The top ten hold around 5% of the sample, which has some 79,000 distinct CDR3 sequences, about 10% seen once. CDR1 is SGHTA, CDR2 FQGNSA, per germline. This CDR3 contains 15 residues. This TCR was sampled from a woman in her forties or fifties with alopecia areata. Some clones in this sample may be carry-over from other donors' samples. The chain links TRBV7-2 to TRBJ2-3, with a tentative D call TRBD2 (7 bases). Sequencing used whole blood, obtained in connection with sensitization to the hapten diphenylcyclopropenone (DPC). The CDR3, as DNA: TGTGTCAGCAGGCCGGGGGGCGTGCGAAGAGATACGCAGTATTTT. Amino acid sequence: CVSRPGGVRRDTQYF.